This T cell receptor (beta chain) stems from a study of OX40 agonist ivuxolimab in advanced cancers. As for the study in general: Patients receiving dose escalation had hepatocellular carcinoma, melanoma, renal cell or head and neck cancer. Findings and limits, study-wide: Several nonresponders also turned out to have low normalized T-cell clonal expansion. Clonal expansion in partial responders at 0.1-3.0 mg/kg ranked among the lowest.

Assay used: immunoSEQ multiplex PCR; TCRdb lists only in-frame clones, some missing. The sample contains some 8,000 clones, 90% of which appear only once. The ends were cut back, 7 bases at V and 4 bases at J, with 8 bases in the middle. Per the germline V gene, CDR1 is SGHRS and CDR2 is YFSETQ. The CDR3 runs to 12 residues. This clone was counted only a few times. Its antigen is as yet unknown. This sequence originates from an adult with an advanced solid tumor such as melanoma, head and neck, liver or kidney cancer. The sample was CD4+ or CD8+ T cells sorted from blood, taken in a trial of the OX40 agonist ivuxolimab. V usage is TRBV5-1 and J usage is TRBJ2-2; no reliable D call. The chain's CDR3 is CASLDPTGELFF. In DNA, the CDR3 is TGCGCCAGCCTAGATCCCACCGGGGAGCTGTTTTTT.